The next 18 T cell receptor beta chains were all read from a single sample in a study of neurological immune-mediated disorders. TCRdb recomputed calls from the 5' RACE reads with MiXCR, one row per CDR3 protein. The sample records some 95,000 distinct CDR3 sequences, about 3.8% being singletons. Sequencing was done on a sample of PBMCs. The receptors were sampled from a woman in her late teens or twenties with multiple sclerosis.

The table lists this clonotype with many counts. The V call is TRBV3-1, the J call TRBJ2-3; D gene uncertain. Germline V gene sequence: CDR1 LGHDT, CDR2 YNNKEL (reference sequence). Trimming took 4 bases from V and 4 from J, leaving 9 bases between them. The CDR3 totals 13 residues. CDR3 in DNA: TGTGCCAGCAGCCCCGACTCTCCAGATACGCAGTATTTT. Translation: CASSPDSPDTQYF.

Notes on this clonotype: This may arise from a read error, as a much more abundant clone is one base away. This chain joins TRBV28 and TRBJ1-5; no firm D call. In germline, CDR1 is MDHEN, CDR2 SYDVKM. CDR3 length equals 12 residues. The CDR3 region is CDSKSGNQPQHF. In DNA, the CDR3 is TGTGACAGCAAATCTGGGAATCAGCCCCAGCATTTT.

This clonotype came up many times. V gene TRBV15 combines with J gene TRBJ1-6; 11 bases are a match to TRBD1. Germline CDR1 and CDR2: LNHNV and YYDKDF (reference sequence). The CDR3 covers 17 residues. Trimming took 1 base from V and 9 from J; bases not matched to a gene: 8. CDR3 residues: CATSRVRTGGGGSPLHF. CDR3 nucleotides: TGTGCCACCAGCAGAGTCAGGACAGGGGGCGGCGGTTCACCCCTCCACTTT.

In its sample, this clonotype was seen many times. The CDR3: CASSPGDGTGDEKLFF. The CDR3 DNA follows: TGTGCCAGCAGCCCCGGAGACGGGACAGGGGACGAAAAACTGTTTTTT. This chain connects TRBV7-9 to TRBJ1-4; TRBD1 aligns across 10 bases. V lost 5 bases, J lost 8 bases, and 11 bases stayed unmatched. Germline CDR1 SEHNR, CDR2 FQNEAQ (reference sequence). CDR3 length: 16 residues.

This clonotype was seen at least ten times. The chain employs TRBV5-5 and TRBJ2-7; TRBD2 might be the D (5 bases). The ends were cut back, 4 bases at V and 2 bases at J, with 7 bases in the middle. Germline V gene sequence: CDR1 SGHKS, CDR2 YYEKEE (reference sequence). CDR3 size: 12 residues. CDR3 sequence reads: CASSKLAYEQYF. The CDR3 DNA is TGTGCCAGCAGCAAACTAGCCTACGAGCAGTACTTC.

This clonotype was seen at least ten times. This chain connects TRBV7-9 to TRBJ1-1; D is undetermined. Germline V gene data show CDR1 as SEHNR and CDR2 as FQNEAQ (reference sequence). The V end lost 6 bases, the J end lost 3 bases, and 17 bases lay between the germline ends. This CDR3 contains 15 residues. The CDR3 sequence is CASSPSVGADTEAFF. The CDR3 coding sequence is TGTGCCAGCAGTCCCTCAGTAGGCGCGGACACTGAAGCTTTCTTT.

This clonotype was seen repeatedly, ten times or more. The chain uses TRBV3-1 and TRBJ2-1, with 12 bases identical to TRBD2. Trimming took 3 bases from V and 8 from J; bases not matched to a gene: 14. CDR3 size: 18 residues. From germline, CDR1 is LGHDT and CDR2 YNNKEL (reference sequence). The CDR3 loop is CASSQTSGSTLLLDEQFF. The CDR3 region has the DNA TGTGCCAGCAGCCAGACTAGCGGGAGTACCCTGCTGTTAGATGAGCAGTTCTTC.

This clonotype was observed at least ten times. The chain couples TRBV29-1 to TRBJ1-2; 7 bases are shared with TRBD1. Losses at the gene ends were 1 base for V and 5 bases for J; bases not matched to a gene: 4. Germline CDR1 is SQVTM and CDR2 is ANQGSEA. The CDR3 covers 13 residues. The CDR3 spells CSVEALTGYGYTF. In nucleotides, the CDR3 is TGCAGCGTTGAAGCCCTGACAGGGTATGGCTACACCTTC.

This clonotype was seen at least ten times. This chain joins TRBV20-1 and TRBJ1-3; 9 nucleotides align to TRBD1. The CDR3 length is 17 residues. Germline V gives CDR1 DFQATT, CDR2 SNEGSKA (reference sequence). Germline trimming cut 0 bases from V and 0 bases from J; bases unmatched to any gene: 6. Written as DNA, the CDR3 is TGCAGTGCTAGAGAACGCTACAGGGGGCTCTCTGGAAACACCATATATTTT. Amino acid sequence: CSARERYRGLSGNTIYF.

This clonotype came up many times. The chain carries TRBV5-6 and TRBJ1-5; perhaps TRBD1 as D (5 bases). Germline V gene data show CDR1 as SGHDT and CDR2 as YYEEEE. This CDR3 region has 15 residues. The V end lost 0 bases, the J end lost 1 base, and 8 bases lay between the germline ends. The CDR3 DNA reads TGTGCCAGCAGCTTGGTGGGGGAAAGCAATCAGCCCCAGCATTTT. Protein: CASSLVGESNQPQHF. The full variable domain, rest sourced from reference TRBV5-6 and TRBJ1-5, is DAGVTQSPTHLIKTRGQQVTLRCSPKSGHDTVSWYQQALGQGPQFIFQYYEEEERQRGNFPDRFSGHQFPNYSSELNVNALLLGDSALYLCASSLVGESNQPQHFGDGTRLSIL.

The table lists this clonotype with many counts. The J gene is TRBJ1-1, the V gene TRBV5-1; possibly TRBD1 for D (6 bases). Germline V lookup: CDR1 SGHRS, CDR2 YFSETQ. CDR3 length: 14 residues. The V end lost 4 bases, the J end lost 0 bases, and 10 bases lay between the germline ends. This chain's CDR3 is CASSPQGVNTEAFF. Here the CDR3 DNA reads TGCGCCAGCAGCCCACAGGGAGTGAACACTGAAGCTTTCTTT. Using reference TRBV5-1 and TRBJ1-1 for the parts outside the CDR3, the full variable domain is KAGVTQTPRYLIKTRGQQVTLSCSPISGHRSVSWYQQTPGQGLQFLFEYFSETQRNKGNFPGRFSGRQFSNSRSEMNVSTLELGDSALYLCASSPQGVNTEAFFGQGTRLTVV.

This clonotype came up many times. The genes are TRBV3-1 and TRBJ1-2; TRBD1 agrees at 7 bases. The CDR3 runs to 15 residues. Germline CDR1 and CDR2: LGHDT and YNNKEL (reference sequence). V lost 0 bases and J lost 7; bases outside the gene matches: 8. In DNA, the CDR3 is TGTGCCAGCAGCCAAGACCCTCGTCCAGGGGGTGGCTACACCTTC. It yields the protein CASSQDPRPGGGYTF.

This clonotype has a count of ten or more. The rearrangement joins TRBV19 to TRBJ2-6; D is unresolved. The CDR3 length is 14 residues. Per the germline V gene, CDR1 is LNHDA and CDR2 is SQIVND (reference sequence). The ends were cut back, 6 bases at V and 0 bases at J, with 6 bases in the middle. The CDR3 spells CASRAGSGANVLTF. The CDR3, as DNA: TGTGCCAGTAGGGCAGGCTCTGGGGCCAACGTCCTGACTTTC.

This clonotype was counted at least ten times. V usage is TRBV11-3 and J usage is TRBJ2-2; D possibly uses TRBD1 or TRBD2 (5 bases each). V was pared by 4 bases and J by 6 bases, with 9 bases between. The CDR3 spans 13 residues. Germline V lookup: CDR1 SGHNT, CDR2 YENEEA. The CDR3 DNA reads TGTGCCAGCAGCTCGGGACGTCCCGGGGAGCTGTTTTTT. Its protein product is CASSSGRPGELFF. The variable domain in full, completed from reference TRBV11-3 and TRBJ2-2, reads EAGVVQSPRYKIIEKKQPVAFWCNPISGHNTLYWYLQNLGQGPELLIRYENEEAVDDSQLPKDRFSAERLKGVDSTLKIQPAELGDSAVYLCASSSGRPGELFFGEGSRLTVL.

This clonotype turned up a few times. CDR3 residues: CASSGGGAPFWETQYF. The CDR3 bases are TGTGCCAGCAGTGGGGGAGGGGCTCCGTTTTGGGAGACCCAGTACTTC. The gene calls are TRBV25-1 and TRBJ2-5; 7 positions match TRBD2. The CDR3 spans 16 residues. The ends lost 4 bases at V and 5 bases at J; junction bases unmatched: 13. CDR1 and CDR2 (germline): MGHDK, SYGVNS.

In this sample, this clonotype turned up many times. V gene TRBV7-6 combines with J gene TRBJ2-1; 8 nucleotides align to TRBD2. Per germline, CDR1 SGHVS and CDR2 FNYEAQ. V shed 5 bases and J 7 bases; nucleotides not matched to a gene: 13. The CDR3 covers 16 residues. In DNA, the CDR3 is TGTGCCAGCAGCCCAAGCGGGAGAAGCAGAGGGAATGAGCAGTTCTTC. It yields the protein CASSPSGRSRGNEQFF.

This clonotype showed up many times. This sequence joins TRBV5-1 and TRBJ2-7; TRBD2 matches at 8 bases. J gave up 4 bases and V 4 bases, and 10 bases lay outside the gene matches. The CDR3 is made up of 15 amino acids. Per the germline V gene, CDR1 is SGHRS and CDR2 is YFSETQ. CDR3 sequence reads: CASSDRPGLVYEQYF. CDR3 sequence (DNA): TGCGCCAGCAGCGATCGACCGGGACTAGTGTACGAGCAGTACTTC.

This clonotype was detected ten times or more. The chain recombines TRBV20-1 with TRBJ1-1; tentatively, D is TRBD1 (5 bases). Germline CDR1 is DFQATT and CDR2 is SNEGSKA (reference sequence). V shed 5 bases and J shed 0 bases, with 10 bases lying between them. The length of the CDR3 is 13 residues. CDR3 nucleotide sequence: TGCAGTGCTCGGCAGGGTGTGAACACTGAAGCTTTCTTT. Its translation is CSARQGVNTEAFF.